What follows describes a single TCR beta chain. Its antigen is still unknown. The same CDR3 is also encoded by other DNA sequences in this sample. A sort by CD45RO/CCR7/CD25/CD127/CD95/CD27 yielded CD4+ naive, central memory, regulatory and stem cell-like memory cells. Sorted populations all had greater than 98% purity. In germline, CDR1 is SGHRS, CDR2 YFSETQ. The CDR3 consists of 16 residues. The V end was cut by 0 bases, the J end by 5 bases, with 12 bases between. This entry is derived from a study of beta chain features in type 1 diabetes. What was sequenced were expressed TCRB transcripts, since all of the isolated RNA had been reverse transcribed. TCRdb's table, derived via immunoSEQ multiplex PCR, lists solely in-frame clones and lacks some. The data show more than 550,000 clones, with about 14% seen just once and roughly 0.04% held by the top ten. The study's findings and limits: Shorter TCRB CDR3s, moderately but significantly so, were found in Type 1 diabetes patients in all four CD4+ subsets.

The specimen sequenced was naive CD4+ T cells from blood. The chain carries TRBV5-1 and TRBJ1-6; D is perhaps TRBD1 (6 bases). The source of this sequence is a man aged 18-30 years with type 1 diabetes. CDR3 region: CASSLVGGRDNSPLHF. The DNA of the CDR3 is TGCGCCAGCAGCTTGGTGGGGGGGCGTGATAATTCACCCCTCCACTTT.